The 25 T cell receptor beta chains presented below share a single source sample, sequenced in a study of blood T cell repertoires in COVID-19. Using immunoSEQ multiplex PCR, the repertoire was profiled, and TCRdb retains in-frame clones only, with some absent. The sample lists some 130,000 clones, 85% occurring once. The source material was peripheral blood. These receptors originate from a man at least 80 years old with acute or convalescent COVID-19.

This clone was seen more than once but under ten times. The chain links TRBV11-3 to TRBJ2-7; maybe TRBD2 (6 bases). The CDR3 is 14 residues long. CDR1 and CDR2 from the germline V gene are SGHNT and YENEEA. Trimming removed 5 bases at V and 1 base at J, with 12 bases between. The CDR3 protein is CASSPTAGSYEQYF. Written as DNA, the CDR3 is TGTGCCAGCAGCCCCACGGCGGGGTCCTACGAGCAGTACTTC.

The DNA of the CDR3 is TGTGCCAGCAGCCAAGGGGGCCCCTACGAGCAGTACTTC. Translation: CASSQGGPYEQYF. The chain links TRBV11-3 to TRBJ2-7, with TRBD1 matching over 7 bases. The CDR3 runs 13 residues. CDR1 is SGHNT and CDR2 is YENEEA in the germline V gene. V trimming: 5 bases; J trimming: 2 bases; junction bases outside the gene matches: 3.

The chain carries TRBV29-1 and TRBJ1-1; no clear D gene. Germline lookup yields CDR1 SQVTM and CDR2 ANQGSEA. Trimming took off 3 bases at V and 1 base at J, with 12 bases between the two ends. The CDR3 loop spans 14 amino acids. CDR3: CSVDRGIRNTEAFF. Here the CDR3 DNA reads TGCAGCGTTGATCGAGGGATCCGGAACACTGAAGCTTTCTTT. The full variable domain, completed using reference TRBV29-1 and TRBJ1-1, is SAVISQKPSRDICQRGTSLTIQCQVDSQVTMMFWYRQQPGQSLTLIATANQGSEATYESGFVIDKFPISRPNLTFSTLTVSNMSPEDSSIYLCSVDRGIRNTEAFFGQGTRLTVV.

This chain uses TRBV3-1 (or the pseudogene TRBV3-2) with TRBJ1-1; maybe TRBD1 (6 bases). This CDR3 has 15 amino acids. CDR1 is LGHDT and CDR2 is YNNKEL in the germline V gene (reference sequence). V was trimmed by 4 bases and J by 0 bases, leaving 12 bases between them. Here the CDR3 reads CASSPRTVMNTEAFF. In DNA form, the CDR3 reads TGTGCCAGCAGCCCGAGGACAGTTATGAACACTGAAGCTTTCTTT.

Only a few counts were recorded for this clone. The rearrangement links TRBV5-5 to TRBJ2-2; D may be TRBD2 (6 bases). The CDR3 is 16 amino acids. V gave up 6 bases and J gave up 2 bases, with 17 bases separating them. Germline loops: CDR1 SGHKS, CDR2 YYEKEE (reference sequence). CDR3 loop: CASTMGRGSNTGELFF. The CDR3 DNA reads TGTGCCAGCACCATGGGGCGGGGCTCTAACACCGGGGAGCTGTTTTTT.

V gene TRBV19 combines with J gene TRBJ1-6; D might be TRBD1 (6 bases). Germline CDR1 reads LNHDA; CDR2 reads SQIVND (reference sequence). Trimming took 4 bases from V and 0 from J, leaving 10 bases between them. The CDR3 is 16 residues long. The CDR3 DNA reads as TGTGCCAGTAGTAAAAACAGGGACTCCTATAATTCACCCCTCCACTTT. Protein product: CASSKNRDSYNSPLHF.

V and J are TRBV18 and TRBJ2-1; D not certain. The germline V gene has CDR1 KGHSH and CDR2 LQKENI. The CDR3 consists of 15 residues. Trimming cost V 0 bases and J 8 bases, with 14 bases left between them. This chain's CDR3 is CASSPPATPKDEQFF. The DNA for the CDR3 is TGTGCCAGCTCACCACCCGCGACACCAAAGGATGAGCAGTTCTTC.

V and J are TRBV9 and TRBJ2-1; 12 nucleotides agree with TRBD2. With 4 bases clipped from V and 3 bases from J, the junction kept 11 bases outside the gene matches. The length of the CDR3 is 18 residues. Germline V lookup: CDR1 SGDLS, CDR2 YYNGEE. The CDR3 reads CASSLRTSGNINYNEQFF. Here the CDR3 DNA reads TGTGCCAGCAGCCTAAGGACTAGCGGGAATATAAACTACAATGAGCAGTTCTTC.

The CDR3 DNA sequence: TGTGCCAGCAGCGCTTATAACAGGGACGGCGGAAACACCATATATTTT. Its translation: CASSAYNRDGGNTIYF. The chain employs TRBV3-1 (or the pseudogene TRBV3-2) and TRBJ1-3; maybe TRBD1 (6 bases). The CDR3 runs 16 residues. The germline V and J ends were trimmed by 5 bases and 4 bases, with 18 bases remaining between them. CDR1 is LGHDT and CDR2 is YNNKEL in the germline V gene (reference sequence).

The rearrangement joins TRBV6-6 to TRBJ1-4; a possible D gene is TRBD1 (6 bases). The CDR3 loop spans 13 amino acids. Germline lookup yields CDR1 MNHNY and CDR2 SVGAGI (reference sequence). V was pared by 8 bases and J by 7 bases, with 14 bases between. CDR3 region: CASGNRATEKLFF. In DNA, the CDR3 is TGTGCCAGCGGTAACAGGGCTACTGAAAAACTGTTTTTT.

The chain employs TRBV19 and TRBJ1-2; 7 nucleotides line up with TRBD1. With 5 bases clipped from V and 4 bases from J, the junction kept 13 bases outside the gene matches. The germline CDR1 and CDR2 sequences are LNHDA and SQIVND (reference sequence). CDR3 length: 16 residues. The CDR3, as DNA: TGTGCCAGTAGTCCCCTCCAATCCAGGGGGACCTATGGCTACACCTTC. It yields the protein CASSPLQSRGTYGYTF.

The chain links TRBV9 to TRBJ1-3; 7 nucleotides agree with TRBD1. Trimming at V came to 4 bases and at J to 0 bases, leaving 1 base not matched to a gene. CDR1 and CDR2 (germline): SGDLS, YYNGEE. This CDR3 spans 14 amino acids. The CDR3 region has the DNA TGTGCCAGCAGCTGGGACAGCTCTGGAAACACCATATATTTT. Translation: CASSWDSSGNTIYF.

This clone was seen a single time. V is TRBV27 and J is TRBJ1-1; 8 bases fit TRBD1. Germline lookup yields CDR1 MNHEY and CDR2 SMNVEV (reference sequence). CDR3 length: 15 amino acids. J lost 4 bases, V lost 5 bases, and 9 bases had no gene match. The CDR3 region is CASSPRQGWITEAFF. Here the CDR3 DNA reads TGTGCCAGCAGTCCGCGACAGGGGTGGATCACTGAAGCTTTCTTT.

The V and J genes are TRBV6-2 or TRBV6-3 and TRBJ2-7; 11 bases fit TRBD2. The V segment lost 5 bases and the J segment 3 bases; nucleotides outside the gene matches: 3. Germline assignment: CDR1 MNHEY and CDR2 SVGEGT. The CDR3 has 14 residues. Written as DNA, the CDR3 is TGTGCCAGCAGTAGCGGGACTAGCGGCTACGAGCAGTACTTC. This gives the protein CASSSGTSGYEQYF.

Here the CDR3 reads CASSQSTADGYTF. DNA for the CDR3: TGTGCCAGCAGCCAATCTACGGCGGATGGCTACACCTTC. The chain links TRBV16 to TRBJ1-2; D gene unclear. Germline lookup yields CDR1 KGHSY and CDR2 FQNENV. V shed 0 bases and J shed 6 bases, with 8 bases lying between them. CDR3 length: 13 residues.

The rearrangement joins TRBV9 to TRBJ1-1; D may be TRBD1 (6 bases). The V gene lost 0 bases and the J gene lost 4 bases, with 16 bases spanning the gap. The CDR3 consists of 16 residues. Per the germline V gene, CDR1 is SGDLS and CDR2 is YYNGEE. The CDR3 DNA sequence: TGTGCCAGCAGCGTAGGTATCGACAGGATCGGCACTGAAGCTTTCTTT. As protein: CASSVGIDRIGTEAFF.

The chain joins TRBV5-1 to TRBJ1-4, with D perhaps TRBD1 (6 bases). The germline V gene has CDR1 SGHRS and CDR2 YFSETQ. The CDR3 contains 14 residues. V was pared by 0 bases and J by 7 bases, with 10 bases between. The CDR3 region is CASSLGQAGEKLFF. In nucleotides, the CDR3 is TGCGCCAGCAGCTTGGGACAGGCGGGTGAAAAACTGTTTTTT.

This clone was detected only once. J is TRBJ2-7 and V is TRBV29-1, with 8 nucleotides matching TRBD2. There are 12 residues in the CDR3. Looked up from germline, CDR1 is SQVTM and CDR2 is ANQGSEA. With V trimmed by 6 bases and J by 6 bases, 7 bases remained unmatched. In DNA, the CDR3 is TGCAGCGTCCTAGCGGGTGGGATCGAGCAGTACTTC. This sequence encodes CSVLAGGIEQYF.

The gene calls are TRBV5-6 and TRBJ2-7; TRBD1 is a possible D gene (5 bases). CDR1 and CDR2 from the germline V gene are SGHDT and YYEEEE. CDR3 size: 11 residues. The germline V and J ends were trimmed by 3 bases and 7 bases, with 8 bases remaining between them. CDR3 nucleotide sequence: TGTGCCAGCAGCTGGGGCCCAGAGCAGTACTTC. Amino acids: CASSWGPEQYF.

The chain has TRBV19 and TRBJ2-7; TRBD1 aligns across 8 bases. The CDR3 spans 13 residues. The germline V gene encodes CDR1 LNHDA and CDR2 SQIVND (reference sequence). With V trimmed by 5 bases and J by 4 bases, 4 bases remained unmatched. The CDR3 nucleotides are TGTGCCAGTAGTCTACAGGGGGGTTACGAGCAGTACTTC. This encodes CASSLQGGYEQYF.

V is TRBV6-6 and J is TRBJ2-1; TRBD2 matches at 10 bases. Germline CDR1 MNHNY, CDR2 SVGAGI (reference sequence). V lost 4 bases to trimming and J lost 4 bases; unmatched junction nucleotides: 4. The CDR3 runs to 15 residues. The CDR3 nucleotides are TGTGCCAGCAGTTTGGGACTAGCGCTTTACAATGAGCAGTTCTTC. Translated: CASSLGLALYNEQFF.

CDR3 in DNA: TGCGCCAGCAGTCCAGACAGGGTTGACTGGGGCTACACCTTC. Translation gives CASSPDRVDWGYTF. V and J are TRBV5-1 and TRBJ1-2; the match to TRBD1 covers 7 bases. V shed 5 bases, J shed 8 bases, and the junction held 12 bases outside the gene matches. Germline CDR1 is SGHRS and CDR2 is YFSETQ. The CDR3 covers 14 residues. The variable domain in full, with the rest retrieved from reference TRBV5-1 and TRBJ1-2, is KAGVTQTPRYLIKTRGQQVTLSCSPISGHRSVSWYQQTPGQGLQFLFEYFSETQRNKGNFPGRFSGRQFSNSRSEMNVSTLELGDSALYLCASSPDRVDWGYTFGSGTRLTVV.

The V and J genes are TRBV13 and TRBJ2-2; the match to TRBD2 covers 9 bases. This CDR3 has 15 amino acids. V gave up 1 base and J gave up 6 bases; unmatched junction bases: 3. The germline V gene has CDR1 PRHDT and CDR2 FYEKMQ (reference sequence). The DNA of the CDR3 is TGTGCCAGCAGCTTAGTAGCGGGGGAATCCGGGGAGCTGTTTTTT. Its protein is CASSLVAGESGELFF.

V gene TRBV3-1 (or the pseudogene TRBV3-2) combines with J gene TRBJ1-5; 9 bases fit TRBD1. V shed 4 bases and J 4 bases; nucleotides not matched to a gene: 8. This CDR3 spans 16 amino acids. CDR1 and CDR2 from the germline V gene are LGHDT and YNNKEL (reference sequence). The CDR3 bases are TGTGCCAGCAGCCTACAGGGGGCTGGAGGGAATCAGCCCCAGCATTTT. It yields the protein CASSLQGAGGNQPQHF.

This sequence joins TRBV18 and TRBJ2-5; maybe TRBD2 (5 bases). CDR3 size: 13 residues. Trimming shortened V by 3 bases and J by 3 bases, and 8 bases separated the two germline ends. Germline CDR1 and CDR2: KGHSH and LQKENI. CDR3 coding DNA: TGTGCCAGCTCACCCGAGGAGGAAGAGACCCAGTACTTC. This codes for CASSPEEEETQYF.